These 11 T cell receptor beta chains came from one sample sequenced in a study of CD8+CD57+ T cells in acquired aplastic anemia. CD8+CD57+ cell expansion had been shown by flow cytometry in patients chosen for sequencing. Both TCR beta VDJ combination and CDR3 sequence profiling were carried out. Genomic DNA was the template for this profiling. TCRdb independently ran MiXCR on the reads; one entry per CDR3 protein. The profile shows around 500,000 distinct CDR3 sequences, less than 35% of them singletons. The sample consisted of sorted CD4+, CD8+, or CD8+CD57+ T cells (not recorded which) from PBMCs. These receptors all come from a human donor with aplastic anemia.

The sample holds many counts of this clonotype. The chain has TRBV5-1 and TRBJ1-2; no definite D call. The V and J ends lost 5 bases and 1 base respectively, with 9 bases between them. The CDR3 has 13 residues. CDR1 and CDR2 (germline): SGHRS, YFSETQ. The CDR3 loop reads CASRADDNYGYTF. The CDR3 region has the DNA TGCGCCAGCAGGGCAGACGATAACTATGGCTACACCTTC.

This clonotype occurred a few times. This sequence joins TRBV30 and TRBJ2-7; 8 bases are a match to TRBD2. Trimming removed 2 bases from V and 4 bases from J; junction bases left unmatched: 4. CDR1 is GTSNPN, CDR2 SVGIG, per germline (reference sequence). There are 13 residues in the CDR3. CDR3 nucleotides: TGTGCCTGGAGTAGGAGCGGGGGTTACGAGCAGTACTTC. Residues: CAWSRSGGYEQYF. Looking up the rest from reference TRBV30 and TRBJ2-7 gives the full variable domain: SQTIHQWPATLVQPVGSPLSLECTVEGTSNPNLYWYRQAAGRGLQLLFYSVGIGQISSEVPQNLSASRPQDRQFILSSKKLLLSDSGFYLCAWSRSGGYEQYFGPGTRLTVT.

This sequence joins TRBV20-1 and TRBJ2-5; TRBD2 matches at 10 bases. V lost 4 bases, J lost 5 bases, and 4 bases stayed unmatched. This CDR3 has 13 residues. Germline lookup yields CDR1 DFQATT and CDR2 SNEGSKA (reference sequence). The DNA of the CDR3 is TGCAGTGCTAAGCGGGGGGGCCTTGAGACCCAGTACTTC. This encodes CSAKRGGLETQYF.

This clonotype was picked up many times. This chain joins TRBV9 and TRBJ1-1; no firm D call. Germline V lookup: CDR1 SGDLS, CDR2 YYNGEE. This CDR3 is built from 13 residues. V shed 0 bases and J shed 1 base, with 4 bases lying between them. CDR3 coding DNA: TGTGCCAGCAGCGTAGCTCAGAACACTGAAGCTTTCTTT. Protein: CASSVAQNTEAFF.

This sequence joins TRBV7-2 and TRBJ2-3; the D is unclear. The CDR3 has 16 amino acids. The V gene's germline CDR1 is SGHTA and CDR2 FQGNSA. V lost 0 bases, J lost 3 bases, and 13 bases lay in between. Written as DNA, the CDR3 is TGTGCCAGCAGCTTAGCGCCCGCAGGTGTTACAGATACGCAGTATTTT. It translates to CASSLAPAGVTDTQYF.

This rearrangement joins TRBV30 to TRBJ1-1; D gene ambiguous. The CDR3 has 12 amino acids. V lost 1 base and J 0 bases, leaving 3 bases between the germline ends. CDR1 GTSNPN and CDR2 SVGIG come from the germline V gene (reference sequence). The CDR3 DNA reads as TGTGCCTGGAGTGATGTGAACACTGAAGCTTTCTTT. This gives the protein CAWSDVNTEAFF.

This clonotype appeared a few times. At one boundary the junction diverges from the germline segment, which might be a read error. The chain links TRBV7-9 to TRBJ1-6; 10 bases are shared with TRBD1. The CDR3 runs to 15 residues. CDR1 is SEHNR and CDR2 is FQNEAQ in the germline V gene (reference sequence). The CDR3 sequence: CARSLGTGALSPLHF. The CDR3 nucleotides read TGTGCCCGCAGCTTAGGGACAGGGGCTTTGTCACCCCTCCACTTT.

This chain joins TRBV13 and TRBJ1-1, with TRBD1 identical over 10 bases. V trimming: 4 bases; J trimming: 4 bases; junction bases outside the gene matches: 9. Germline V gene sequence: CDR1 PRHDT, CDR2 FYEKMQ (reference sequence). The CDR3 loop spans 16 amino acids. This chain's CDR3 is CASSSPTGGKATEAFF. The CDR3 DNA follows: TGTGCCAGCAGCTCTCCGACAGGGGGCAAGGCCACTGAAGCTTTCTTT. The full variable domain, in which reference TRBV13 and TRBJ1-1 provide the parts outside the CDR3, is AAGVIQSPRHLIKEKRETATLKCYPIPRHDTVYWYQQGPGQDPQFLISFYEKMQSDKGSIPDRFSAQQFSDYHSELNMSSLELGDSALYFCASSSPTGGKATEAFFGQGTRLTVV.

Many counts were recorded for this clonotype. V gene TRBV25-1 combines with J gene TRBJ1-2; D call uncertain. CDR3 length: 13 amino acids. V lost 6 bases and J 4 bases, leaving 12 bases between the germline ends. CDR1 and CDR2 (germline): MGHDK, SYGVNS. The CDR3 region has the DNA TGTGCCAGCAGCTGGGCTGGAGTCTATGGCTACACCTTC. Protein product: CASSWAGVYGYTF.

At least ten counts were recorded for this clonotype. The rearrangement uses TRBV29-1 and TRBJ1-4; D not certain. The germline V and J ends were trimmed by 6 bases and 4 bases, with 9 bases remaining between them. The CDR3 has 12 residues. Per the germline V gene, CDR1 is SQVTM and CDR2 is ANQGSEA. In DNA, the CDR3 is TGCAGCGTCGCGTGGAATAATGAAAAACTGTTTTTT. Translated: CSVAWNNEKLFF.

The chain links TRBV6-1 to TRBJ1-2; D unclear. CDR1 MNHNS and CDR2 SASEGT come from the germline V gene. V lost 2 bases, J lost 8 bases, and 12 bases lay in between. The CDR3 contains 13 residues. CDR3: CASSEWGTRGYTF. CDR3 DNA sequence: TGTGCCAGCAGTGAATGGGGAACAAGGGGCTACACCTTC.